This T cell receptor beta chain was obtained from a study of blood T cell repertoires in COVID-19. In the study overall: Samples representing acute and convalescent COVID-19 were sourced from the United States, Italy and Spain.

Original analysis: Estimation of nucleated cell counts relied on the amplification of reference gene primers. Assay: immunoSEQ multiplex PCR; the TCRdb copy retains only in-frame clones and omits some. V and J calls plus clone size are reproduced from that table; the DNA served to infer D and trimming. The sample shows about 380,000 clones, approximately 81% of them seen only once. The CDR3 runs 14 residues. Germline V gene data show CDR1 as SGHTA and CDR2 as FQGNSA. V lost 5 bases, J lost 2 bases, and 5 bases stayed unmatched. The clonotype comes from a woman younger than 30 with acute or convalescent COVID-19. The chain joins TRBV7-2 to TRBJ1-2, with 7 bases fitting TRBD1. The sequencing sample was made of peripheral blood. CDR3 residues: CASSRDSLNYGYTF. The CDR3 coding sequence is TGTGCCAGCAGCCGGGACAGCCTAAACTATGGCTACACCTTC.